The T cell receptor beta chain described here comes from a study of blood T cell repertoires in COVID-19. Study at large: In each case, the material was cDNA or gDNA derived from T cells, B-cell-depleted T cells, or PBMCs.

The J segment lost 1 base and the V segment lost 7 bases, leaving 8 bases of the junction unmatched. Per the germline V gene, CDR1 is LNHDA and CDR2 is SQIVND (reference sequence). The length of the CDR3 is 16 residues. Sequenced by immunoSEQ multiplex PCR; TCRdb stores in-frame clones only, minus some. The sample has 90,000 to 100,000 clones, around nine tenths seen once. Specimen: peripheral blood. This chain connects TRBV19 to TRBJ2-1; TRBD1 matches at 9 bases. The TCR comes from a man aged 80 or over with acute or convalescent COVID-19. CDR3 sequence (DNA): TGTGCCAGTACACCAGGGGGGACAGGGTCCTACAATGAGCAGTTCTTC. Translated, it gives CASTPGGTGSYNEQFF.